A single TCR beta chain is shown here with its context. Its antigen is still unknown. This sample is drawn from a study of vaccination and CD4 T cells after COVID-19. As for the study in general: Cells were stimulated with overlapping spike peptides from SARS-CoV-2, HCoV-NL63, HCoV-OC43 and HCoV-229E.

The sample's treatment: approximately nine-day PBMC culture with coronavirus spike peptide pools or control peptides (ViraFEST assay). Germline-derived CDR1 and CDR2 are MNHEY and SVGAGI. Trimming cost V 0 bases and J 2 bases, with 7 bases left between them. The CDR3 runs 14 residues. With the Oncomine TCR Beta short-read assay, DNA from cultured CD4+ T cells was sequenced. Each CDR3 protein gets one entry after TCRdb re-called the PCR reads with MiXCR. Among about 10,000 distinct CDR3 sequences listed, around 60% were seen once. Study findings and constraints: Median approximately 90% of reactive clones detected in convalescent patients emerged only post-vaccination. The median SARS-CoV-2-reactive clonotype number increased from about 20 to 38, without statistical significance.

The chain has TRBV6-5 and TRBJ1-2, with D maybe TRBD1 (5 bases). The source material was CD4+ T cells from blood, cultured in vitro. This sequence originates from a human donor who had recovered from COVID-19. CDR3: CASSYSRDNYGYTF. Here the CDR3 DNA reads TGTGCCAGCAGTTACTCGCGGGACAACTATGGCTACACCTTC.